This passage covers 23 T cell receptor beta chains from one sample sequenced in a study of blood T cells in healthy people across ages. A sample-barcoded 5' primer and a J-beta primer mix were used in a second PCR of roughly 7 to 11 cycles. TCRdb reanalysed the 5' RACE reads using MiXCR and keeps one entry per CDR3 protein. The sample has about 780,000 distinct CDR3 sequences; about 47% are singletons. Source material: blood. These receptors were taken from a man older than 75 in good health.

The chain has TRBV29-1 and TRBJ2-1, with 8 bases lining up with TRBD1. The CDR3 is 15 residues long. The germline gives CDR1 SQVTM, CDR2 ANQGSEA. V dropped 6 bases and J dropped 4; count of bases not matched to a gene: 11. CDR3 sequence reads: CSVQDVTGDYNEQFF. The CDR3 region has the DNA TGCAGCGTCCAAGATGTGACAGGGGATTACAATGAGCAGTTCTTC.

In this sample, this clonotype turned up a few times. The chain recombines TRBV5-1 with TRBJ1-1; 8 nucleotides align to TRBD1. Germline trimming cut 0 bases from V and 4 bases from J; bases unmatched to any gene: 5. The CDR3 contains 15 residues. Germline lookup yields CDR1 SGHRS and CDR2 YFSETQ. The CDR3 DNA reads as TGCGCCAGCAGCTTGGTACAGGGGGTCGGCACTGAAGCTTTCTTT. This codes for CASSLVQGVGTEAFF.

Comment on this clonotype: At one end, the junction sequence differs from germline, possibly due to a read error. This chain joins TRBV28 and TRBJ2-1; D might be TRBD1 or TRBD2, each matching 5 bases. CDR1 and CDR2 from the germline V gene are MDHEN and SYDVKM. This CDR3 has 16 residues. CDR3 nucleotides: TGTGCCAGCAGCTTCCCGGGGCGGAGCTCCTACAATGGGCAGTTCTTC. As protein: CASSFPGRSSYNGQFF.

This clonotype has a handful of counts. V gene TRBV2 combines with J gene TRBJ1-1, with D possibly TRBD1 on 5 matching bases. Germline CDR1 is SNHLY and CDR2 is FYNNEI. Trimming stripped 4 bases from V and 1 base from J, with 10 bases between. CDR3 size: 14 residues. In DNA form, the CDR3 reads TGTGCCAGCAGTGTATTGACAGCGAACACTGAAGCTTTCTTT. Amino acid sequence: CASSVLTANTEAFF.

The chain joins TRBV20-1 to TRBJ1-1, with D uncertain. The V end was cut by 5 bases, the J end by 4 bases, with 17 bases between. Germline values: CDR1 DFQATT, CDR2 SNEGSKA (reference sequence). The CDR3 sequence is 14 residues long. The CDR3 sequence: CSAVHSVQVTEAFF. The CDR3 bases are TGCAGTGCTGTACACAGCGTTCAGGTCACTGAAGCTTTCTTT.

This clonotype was counted a few times. The CDR3 loop reads CASSRLDLGSEQYF. CDR3 sequence (DNA): TGTGCCAGCAGCCGTTTGGATTTAGGTTCCGAGCAGTACTTC. This chain uses TRBV3-1 with TRBJ2-7; D uncertain. The CDR3 loop spans 14 amino acids. Trimming removed 4 bases at V and 6 bases at J, with 16 bases between. Germline lookup yields CDR1 LGHDT and CDR2 YNNKEL (reference sequence).

This clonotype was detected a few times. The rearrangement joins TRBV2 to TRBJ2-4, with D possibly TRBD1 on 5 matching bases. Per the germline V gene, CDR1 is SNHLY and CDR2 is FYNNEI. Trimming shortened V by 4 bases and J by 5 bases, and 15 bases separated the two germline ends. The CDR3 runs to 15 residues. This chain's CDR3 is CASSVAGLIENIQYF. The CDR3 DNA sequence: TGTGCCAGCAGTGTTGCAGGGTTGATCGAAAACATTCAGTACTTC.

This chain joins TRBV27 and TRBJ1-2; 12 nucleotides agree with TRBD1. Germline values: CDR1 MNHEY, CDR2 SMNVEV (reference sequence). This CDR3 contains 15 residues. The J segment lost 3 bases and the V segment lost 7 bases, leaving 6 bases of the junction unmatched. CDR3 region: CASKRDRGRDYGYTF. CDR3 coding DNA: TGTGCCAGCAAACGGGACAGGGGGCGCGACTATGGCTACACCTTC.

CDR3 nucleotide sequence: TGCAGTGCTAAGGGATATAGCAATCAGCCCCAGCATTTT. This encodes CSAKGYSNQPQHF. J is TRBJ1-5 and V is TRBV20-1; no clear D gene. The CDR3 is 13 residues long. V shed 4 bases and J shed 0 bases, with 7 bases lying between them. CDR1 and CDR2 (germline): DFQATT, SNEGSKA (reference sequence).

This clonotype was detected many times. The J gene is TRBJ2-7, the V gene TRBV29-1; D is perhaps TRBD2 (6 bases). The CDR3 sequence is 13 residues long. The germline V and J ends were trimmed by 6 bases and 2 bases, with 14 bases remaining between them. Germline CDR1 is SQVTM and CDR2 is ANQGSEA. The CDR3 region has the DNA TGCAGCGTGGATGCCGGGACTGCCTACGAGCAGTACTTC. As protein: CSVDAGTAYEQYF.

This clonotype occurred a few times. The V and J genes are TRBV29-1 and TRBJ1-6; 8 bases are shared with TRBD1. After removal of 7 bases from V and 6 bases from J, the junction contained 5 bases not matched to a gene. The CDR3 is made up of 13 amino acids. Per germline, CDR1 SQVTM and CDR2 ANQGSEA. The CDR3 loop is CSAGTGPNSPLHF. The CDR3 coding sequence is TGCAGCGCTGGGACAGGACCTAATTCACCCCTCCACTTT.

V gene TRBV5-1 combines with J gene TRBJ2-5; 13 nucleotides line up with TRBD2. The J call is uncertain, as TRBJ2-7 better fits the DNA end. The CDR3 consists of 15 residues. Germline V gene sequence: CDR1 SGHRS, CDR2 YFSETQ. The CDR3 sequence: CASSSGLAGSGEQYF. As DNA, the CDR3 is TGCGCCAGCAGCTCGGGACTAGCGGGGTCGGGCGAGCAGTACTTC.

Comments on this clonotype: At one end, the junction sequence differs from germline, possibly due to a read error. The chain is built from TRBV7-6 and TRBJ2-1, with D uncertain. The CDR3 covers 15 residues. CDR1 is SGHVS and CDR2 is FNYEAQ in the germline V gene. CDR3 residues: CAGSPRAQSYNEQFF. CDR3 DNA sequence: TGTGCCGGCAGCCCCCGAGCTCAATCCTACAATGAGCAGTTCTTC.

The chain uses TRBV12-3 or TRBV12-4 and TRBJ2-3; D is perhaps TRBD1 or TRBD2 (5 bases each). This CDR3 region has 15 residues. Deletions cut 5 bases from V and 0 bases from J, with 12 bases between. CDR3 DNA: TGTGCCAGCAGTCCGGGACCTACTAGCACAGATACGCAGTATTTT. It codes for CASSPGPTSTDTQYF.

This clonotype was recorded only once. This chain connects TRBV15 to TRBJ2-1, with 14 bases that match TRBD2. Germline-derived CDR1 and CDR2 are LNHNV and YYDKDF (reference sequence). Unmatched junction bases numbered 10, after V lost 0 bases and J lost 6 bases. This CDR3 spans 19 amino acids. The CDR3 loop is CATSRDPGLAGGEGNEQFF. CDR3 bases: TGTGCCACCAGCAGAGATCCTGGACTAGCGGGGGGTGAAGGCAATGAGCAGTTCTTC.

The chain employs TRBV12-3 or TRBV12-4 and TRBJ2-7; TRBD1 agrees at 10 bases. The CDR3 runs to 13 residues. V shed 5 bases and J 6 bases; nucleotides not matched to a gene: 4. CDR3 protein: CASSGTGDGEQYF. The CDR3 coding sequence is TGTGCCAGCAGTGGGACAGGGGATGGCGAGCAGTACTTC.

Only one count was recorded for this clonotype. This sequence joins TRBV7-2 and TRBJ2-7, with TRBD2 matching 9 bases. The trim removed 0 bases at V and 4 bases at J, leaving 10 bases unmatched. Germline-derived CDR1 and CDR2 are SGHTA and FQGNSA. This CDR3 has 17 amino acids. CDR3 DNA: TGTGCCAGCAGCTTAGCAGGCCTAGCGGGAATGCAATACGAGCAGTACTTC. Amino acid sequence: CASSLAGLAGMQYEQYF.

This clonotype was observed a handful of times. The chain uses TRBV5-1 and TRBJ2-3, with 13 bases aligning to TRBD2. The CDR3 is 15 residues long. After removal of 5 bases from V and 8 bases from J, the junction contained 8 bases not matched to a gene. CDR1 and CDR2 (germline): SGHRS, YFSETQ. As DNA, the CDR3 is TGCGCCAGCAGTAACGGACTAGCGGGAGTAGGTACGCAGTATTTT. Protein sequence: CASSNGLAGVGTQYF. Full variable domain (missing parts from reference TRBV5-1 and TRBJ2-3): KAGVTQTPRYLIKTRGQQVTLSCSPISGHRSVSWYQQTPGQGLQFLFEYFSETQRNKGNFPGRFSGRQFSNSRSEMNVSTLELGDSALYLCASSNGLAGVGTQYFGPGTRLTVL.

The chain has TRBV25-1 and TRBJ2-7; the D gene is possibly TRBD2 (6 bases). The V end was cut by 4 bases, the J end by 12 bases, with 16 bases between. The CDR3 is made up of 12 amino acids. Germline CDR1 and CDR2: MGHDK and SYGVNS. This CDR3 reads CASSAGAYDLYF. CDR3 DNA: TGTGCCAGCAGTGCGGGAGCCTACGATTTGTACTTC.

The chain has TRBV7-8 and TRBJ2-5; the D gene is possibly TRBD2 (6 bases). V was shortened by 2 bases and J by 4 bases, with 17 bases between the two germline ends. The germline V gene encodes CDR1 SGHVS and CDR2 FQNEAQ. The CDR3 sequence is 16 residues long. The DNA for the CDR3 is TGTGCCAGCAGCTTATATGCCGCAGTGGGAGGAGAGACCCAGTACTTC. Residues: CASSLYAAVGGETQYF.

This clonotype appeared many times. The chain links TRBV7-2 to TRBJ2-5; maybe TRBD2 (6 bases). The germline V and J ends were trimmed by 1 base and 5 bases, with 11 bases remaining between them. CDR3 size: 14 residues. Germline loops: CDR1 SGHTA, CDR2 FQGNSA. The CDR3 DNA sequence: TGTGCCAGCAGCTTAGAGACTAGTCGGGAGACCCAGTACTTC. Translation gives CASSLETSRETQYF. Combining the CDR3 with reference TRBV7-2 and TRBJ2-5 gives the whole variable domain GAGVSQSPSNKVTEKGKDVELRCDPISGHTALYWYRQSLGQGLEFLIYFQGNSAPDKSGLPSDRFSAERTGGSVSTLTIQRTQQEDSAVYLCASSLETSRETQYFGPGTRLLVL.

This chain uses TRBV30 with TRBJ1-2, with D maybe TRBD1 (5 bases). V was pared by 4 bases and J by 4 bases, with 10 bases between. Germline CDR1 reads GTSNPN; CDR2 reads SVGIG (reference sequence). The CDR3 consists of 12 residues. The CDR3 DNA reads TGTGCCTGGACCCTGGGACTCTATGGCTACACCTTC. It yields the protein CAWTLGLYGYTF.

The chain couples TRBV16 to TRBJ1-4; D call uncertain. CDR3 length: 15 amino acids. V lost 0 bases, J lost 5 bases, and 10 bases lay in between. Germline CDR1 KGHSY, CDR2 FQNENV. The CDR3 is CASSQSGRINEKLFF. The CDR3 DNA is TGTGCCAGCAGCCAATCGGGTCGTATAAATGAAAAACTGTTTTTT.